This T cell receptor (beta chain) was recovered during a study of cytomegalovirus exposure and HLA in healthy donors. The CDR3 covers 14 residues. With V trimmed by 0 bases and J by 7 bases, 6 bases remained unmatched. The germline V gene encodes CDR1 SGHRS and CDR2 YFSETQ. The PCR had 60 Vbeta and 13 Jbeta primers. Sequenced by immunoSEQ multiplex PCR; TCRdb stores in-frame clones only, minus some. This listing includes 200,000 to 250,000 clones. The sequence derives from a woman in her 30s in good health and CMV-seropositive. The V and J genes are TRBV5-1 and TRBJ1-2; 7 bases match TRBD1. What was sequenced was PBMCs. CDR3 in DNA: TGCGCCAGCAGCTTGGAAAGGGGGCAGGGTGGCTACACCTTC. It specifies CASSLERGQGGYTF.